This paragraph covers one T cell receptor (beta chain) sequence. Its antigen is not identified. Donors were Caucasian adults residing in Nashville, Tennessee, USA. Naive CD4+ cells were CD45RA-selected; the remaining cells were memory. The data belong to a study of shared clonotypes between healthy human individuals. Method: immunoSEQ multiplex PCR; TCRdb's copy keeps in-frame clones and lacks some. The sample lists more than 400,000 clones, less than 96% occurring once. Overall study results and limits: Tissues were not sampled, only blood, and their repertoires likely differ. Several donors had approximately 4.6% of their naive CD4 clonotypes in common.

The CDR3 runs to 16 residues. The germline V gene has CDR1 SGHRS and CDR2 YFSETQ. The junction had 12 bases not matched to a gene; V was cut back by 4 bases and J by 5 bases. The rearrangement uses TRBV5-1 and TRBJ2-1; TRBD2 matches 7 bases. The sequenced sample consisted of naive CD4+ T cells sorted from blood. Subset denoted: CD45RA+ positively selected. The clonotype was recovered from a woman younger than 45 in good health. The CDR3: CASSPGGVPRHNEQFF. The DNA of the CDR3 is TGCGCCAGCAGCCCGGGGGGTGTGCCGCGGCACAATGAGCAGTTCTTC.